The 7 T cell receptor beta chains below all came from one sample that was sequenced in a study of cytomegalovirus exposure and HLA in healthy donors (TCRdb year 2017). The library was made by the immunoSEQ multiplex PCR assay. A mixture of 60 forward primers for TCR Vbeta segments and 13 reverse primers for TCR Jbeta segments was used in the multiplex PCR. TCRdb re-hosts the immuneACCESS table, in-frame sequences only. Its copies lack some clones; in the studies checked, an unresolved V gene accounts for under half of them, and the cause for the rest is not known. The sample contains around 63,000 clones, 65% to 80% of them found a single time. The ten largest clones add up to approximately 3% of the sample. Sequencing input: PBMCs. The receptors here all came from a young woman in good health and CMV-seronegative.

This chain joins TRBV5-1 and TRBJ1-1; maybe TRBD1 (6 bases). Trimming took 1 base from V and 1 from J, leaving 17 bases between them. The germline gives CDR1 SGHRS, CDR2 YFSETQ. The CDR3 extends over 17 amino acids. This CDR3 is CASSLNRAVDQNTEAFF. The CDR3 bases are TGCGCCAGCAGCTTGAACAGGGCGGTCGACCAGAACACTGAAGCTTTCTTT.

The chain recombines TRBV6-1 with TRBJ1-6, with D unclear. From germline, CDR1 is MNHNS and CDR2 SASEGT. The CDR3 runs 11 residues. V lost 8 bases, J lost 8 bases, and 7 bases lay in between. The CDR3 nucleotides read TGTGCCAGCCCGGCGGATTCACCCCTCCACTTT. Protein product: CASPADSPLHF.

The count of this clone is one. V usage is TRBV7-9 and J usage is TRBJ2-7, with 10 bases fitting TRBD1. Trimming took 4 bases from V and 1 from J; bases not matched to a gene: 10. The CDR3 loop spans 17 amino acids. Germline loops: CDR1 SEHNR, CDR2 FQNEAQ (reference sequence). The chain's CDR3 is CASSSGGGDRGSYEQYF. DNA of the CDR3: TGTGCCAGCAGCTCAGGAGGCGGGGACAGGGGATCCTACGAGCAGTACTTC.

The rearrangement uses TRBV5-4 and TRBJ1-4, with 7 bases fitting TRBD1. Germline V gene sequence: CDR1 SGHNT, CDR2 YYREEE (reference sequence). The CDR3 has 15 amino acids. The trim removed 0 bases at V and 3 bases at J, leaving 2 bases unmatched. CDR3 sequence reads: CASSLGQGANEKLFF. CDR3 nucleotides: TGTGCCAGCAGCTTGGGCCAGGGGGCTAATGAAAAACTGTTTTTT.

The V call is TRBV30, the J call TRBJ1-1, with TRBD1 matching 10 bases. CDR1 and CDR2 (germline): GTSNPN, SVGIG (reference sequence). This CDR3 has 14 amino acids. Trimming at V came to 5 bases and at J to 5 bases, leaving 8 bases not matched to a gene. The CDR3 nucleotides read TGTGCCTGGGTATCTAGGACAGGGGGTACTGAAGCTTTCTTT. It specifies CAWVSRTGGTEAFF.

The V gene is TRBV6-1, the J gene TRBJ2-7; D is unresolved. Germline V CDR1 and CDR2: MNHNS, SASEGT. V was clipped by 6 bases and J by 4 bases, with 19 bases between them. The CDR3 is made up of 15 amino acids. The CDR3 DNA follows: TGTGCCAGCAGCGAACCTACGTTTCAGGATTACGAGCAGTACTTC. This translates into CASSEPTFQDYEQYF.

V usage is TRBV9 and J usage is TRBJ1-2; 7 bases align to TRBD1. The V and J ends lost 0 bases and 1 base, in that order; junction bases with no gene match: 3. The CDR3 length is 15 residues. Germline CDR1 and CDR2: SGDLS and YYNGEE. CDR3: CASSVGGTDNYGYTF. As DNA, the CDR3 is TGTGCCAGCAGCGTAGGCGGGACAGATAACTATGGCTACACCTTC.